This TCR beta chain was sequenced during a study of T cell responses to AZD1222 COVID-19 vaccine. V was pared by 5 bases and J by 7 bases, with 11 bases between. Germline V gene lookup returns CDR1 SQVTM and CDR2 ANQGSEA. This CDR3 region has 11 residues. As regards this clone: Antigen specificity is unknown.

General study results and limits: Increases in Spike-specific TCR breadth and depth were seen after two AZD1222 doses. Sampling that yielded the repertoires occurred only after the peak T cell response. Donors were chiefly white British, with a greater number of females, and clonal diversity was perhaps underestimated.

Method: immunoSEQ multiplex PCR; TCRdb's copy keeps in-frame clones and lacks some. The table lists more than 110,000 clones, 93% of them singletons. This chain uses TRBV29-1 with TRBJ1-1; tentatively, D is TRBD1 (5 bases). The receptor comes from an adult in good health. This specimen was peripheral blood, taken on day 0 of AZD1222 vaccination. Here the CDR3 DNA reads TGCAGCGTTCGGGGGGTAGGTGAAGCTTTCTTT. Its protein is CSVRGVGEAFF.